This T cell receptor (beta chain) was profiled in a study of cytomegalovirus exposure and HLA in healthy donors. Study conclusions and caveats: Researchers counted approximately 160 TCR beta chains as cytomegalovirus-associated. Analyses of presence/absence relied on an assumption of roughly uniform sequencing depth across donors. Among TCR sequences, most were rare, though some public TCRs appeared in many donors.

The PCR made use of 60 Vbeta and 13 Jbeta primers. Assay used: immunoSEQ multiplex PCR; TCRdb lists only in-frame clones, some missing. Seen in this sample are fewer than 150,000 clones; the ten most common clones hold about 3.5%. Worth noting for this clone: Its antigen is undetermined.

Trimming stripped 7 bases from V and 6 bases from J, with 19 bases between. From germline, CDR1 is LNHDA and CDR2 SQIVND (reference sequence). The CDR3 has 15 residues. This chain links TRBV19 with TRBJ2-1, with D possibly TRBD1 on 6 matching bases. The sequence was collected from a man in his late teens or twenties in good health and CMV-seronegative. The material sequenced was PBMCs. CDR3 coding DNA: TGTGCCAGTACCCCGACCGGGACATCCCCCAATGAGCAGTTCTTC. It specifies CASTPTGTSPNEQFF.